This note documents a single TCR beta chain sequence. V lost 5 bases and J lost 2; bases outside the gene matches: 9. Germline V gene data show CDR1 as MNHEY and CDR2 as SMNVEV (reference sequence). This CDR3 has 15 residues. The sample originates from a study of blood T cell repertoires in COVID-19. Study-level information: Material from acute and convalescent COVID-19 was sourced from the United States, Italy and Spain. T cells, B-cell-depleted T cells, or PBMCs provided the cDNA or gDNA that served as material.

Original methodology: Researchers report that nucleated cell counts were estimated from reference gene primer amplification. The data were produced by immunoSEQ multiplex PCR, yet TCRdb's version contains in-frame clones alone and is incomplete. D and trimming come from the DNA, and the V and J calls and clone size come from that table. The top ten hold roughly 4.5% of the sample, which has 110,000 to 150,000 clones, 65% to 80% seen once. Specimen: peripheral blood. This chain joins TRBV27 and TRBJ2-7, with TRBD2 matching over 7 bases. The sequence came from a man in his sixties with acute or convalescent COVID-19. CDR3 in DNA: TGTGCCAGCAGTCCCGGGGGGAGAGATCCCTACGAGCAGTACTTC. Translated, it gives CASSPGGRDPYEQYF.